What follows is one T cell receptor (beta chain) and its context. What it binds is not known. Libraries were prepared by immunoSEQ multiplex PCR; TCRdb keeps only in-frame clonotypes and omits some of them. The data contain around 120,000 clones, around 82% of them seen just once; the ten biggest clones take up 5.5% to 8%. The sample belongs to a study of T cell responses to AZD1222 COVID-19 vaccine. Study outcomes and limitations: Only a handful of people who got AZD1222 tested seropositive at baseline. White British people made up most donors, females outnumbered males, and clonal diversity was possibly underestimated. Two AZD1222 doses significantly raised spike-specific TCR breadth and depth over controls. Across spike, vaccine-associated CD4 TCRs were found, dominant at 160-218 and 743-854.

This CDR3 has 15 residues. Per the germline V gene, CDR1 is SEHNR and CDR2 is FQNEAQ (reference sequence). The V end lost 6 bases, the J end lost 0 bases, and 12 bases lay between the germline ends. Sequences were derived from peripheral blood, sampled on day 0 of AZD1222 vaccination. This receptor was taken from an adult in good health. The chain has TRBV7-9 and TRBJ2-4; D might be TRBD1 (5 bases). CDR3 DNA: TGTGCCAGCAGAAGTGACAGTCTAGCCAAAAACATTCAGTACTTC. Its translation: CASRSDSLAKNIQYF.